This record concerns one TCR beta chain sequence. As yet, its antigen is unknown. Assay: immunoSEQ multiplex PCR; the TCRdb copy retains only in-frame clones and omits some. The table has 1,100,000 or so clones, 70% to 80% seen once. This entry belongs to a study of shared clonotypes between healthy human individuals. Findings and caveats of the study: Sequencing of the sorted subsets was shown by rarefaction to be incomplete despite large depth.

The clonotype originates from a man in his late teens or twenties in good health. Some clones in this sample may be carry-over from other donors' samples. Sequenced material: memory CD4+ T cells from PBMCs. Subset here: CD45RA-negative fraction.

The DNA for the CDR3 is TGTGCCAGCAGCCTCCTAGGGAGCGCGCGCGAGCAGTACTTC. This translates into CASSLLGSAREQYF. This chain links TRBV7-9 with TRBJ2-7, with D possibly being TRBD2 (5 bases). Germline CDR1 is SEHNR and CDR2 is FQNEAQ (reference sequence). The CDR3 loop spans 14 amino acids. Trimming took 5 bases from V and 6 from J, leaving 17 bases between them.